The 20 T cell receptor beta chains in this list originate from one sample, sequenced in a study of blood T cell repertoires in COVID-19. Here immunoSEQ multiplex PCR was the method, and the copy in TCRdb shows in-frame clones only, minus some. The sample contains approximately 200,000 clones, 65% to 90% of which appear only once. The source material was peripheral blood. All receptors derive from a woman aged 45-60 years with acute or convalescent COVID-19.

V is TRBV2 and J is TRBJ1-5; unclear D gene. The V end was cut by 3 bases, the J end by 8 bases, with 11 bases between. Germline CDR1 and CDR2: SNHLY and FYNNEI. The CDR3 runs 13 residues. CDR3 in DNA: TGTGCCAGCAGTGACGGGAACCGGGAGCCCCAGCATTTT. It yields the protein CASSDGNREPQHF. The entire variable domain, with the rest obtained from reference TRBV2 and TRBJ1-5, is as follows: EPEVTQTPSHQVTQMGQEVILRCVPISNHLYFYWYRQILGQKVEFLVSFYNNEISEKSEIFDDQFSVERPDGSNFTLKIRSTKLEDSAMYFCASSDGNREPQHFGDGTRLSIL.

This sequence joins TRBV6-5 and TRBJ1-2, with 7 positions matching TRBD1. Germline CDR1 and CDR2: MNHEY and SVGAGI. The junction had 7 bases not matched to a gene; V was cut back by 0 bases and J by 3 bases. The CDR3 extends over 16 amino acids. The CDR3: CASSYSPQGEDYGYTF. CDR3 coding DNA: TGTGCCAGCAGTTACTCCCCCCAGGGGGAGGACTATGGCTACACCTTC.

The chain uses TRBV19 and TRBJ2-2, with TRBD1 matching 7 bases. Germline V CDR1 and CDR2: LNHDA, SQIVND (reference sequence). The CDR3 length is 14 residues. J was trimmed by 4 bases and V by 5 bases; bases with no gene match: 4. CDR3 protein: CASSFSGGTGELFF. DNA for the CDR3: TGTGCCAGTAGTTTCTCAGGGGGCACCGGGGAGCTGTTTTTT. The complete variable domain, with remaining parts taken from reference TRBV19 and TRBJ2-2, reads DGGITQSPKYLFRKEGQNVTLSCEQNLNHDAMYWYRQDPGQGLRLIYYSQIVNDFQKGDIAEGYSVSREKKESFPLTVTSAQKNPTAFYLCASSFSGGTGELFFGEGSRLTVL.

The rearrangement links TRBV7-2 to TRBJ2-5, with TRBD1 identical over 8 bases. This CDR3 comprises 19 residues. The J segment lost 3 bases and the V segment lost 5 bases, leaving 20 bases of the junction unmatched. Germline CDR1 reads SGHTA; CDR2 reads FQGNSA. CDR3 in amino acids: CASSPLSIIPGQAKETQYF. The CDR3 nucleotides are TGTGCCAGCAGCCCCCTATCGATTATACCGGGACAGGCTAAAGAGACCCAGTACTTC.

The chain links TRBV6-5 to TRBJ1-5, with a possible D match to TRBD1 (5 bases). The CDR3 is 15 residues long. V was pared by 2 bases and J by 1 base, with 9 bases between. Germline lookup yields CDR1 MNHEY and CDR2 SVGAGI. The CDR3 nucleotides read TGTGCCAGCAGTTACAGGGGTGACAGCAATCAGCCCCAGCATTTT. Residues: CASSYRGDSNQPQHF.

The chain has TRBV7-2 and TRBJ2-5; 7 bases align to TRBD2. CDR3 length: 15 residues. The V gene end was trimmed by 1 base and the J gene end by 5 bases; junction bases not matched to a gene: 7. Germline V gene sequence: CDR1 SGHTA, CDR2 FQGNSA. The CDR3 loop reads CASSLGGLESETQYF. CDR3 nucleotide sequence: TGTGCCAGCAGCTTAGGCGGACTAGAAAGCGAGACCCAGTACTTC. The entire variable domain, with the rest obtained from reference TRBV7-2 and TRBJ2-5, is as follows: GAGVSQSPSNKVTEKGKDVELRCDPISGHTALYWYRQSLGQGLEFLIYFQGNSAPDKSGLPSDRFSAERTGGSVSTLTIQRTQQEDSAVYLCASSLGGLESETQYFGPGTRLLVL.

The chain is built from TRBV4-2 and TRBJ1-5; no firm D call. Per the germline V gene, CDR1 is LGHNA and CDR2 is YNFKEQ. The CDR3 totals 15 residues. Trimming left V 0 bases short and J 3 bases short, with 9 bases between. CDR3 DNA sequence: TGTGCCAGCAGCCAAGATCTACAGATCAATCAGCCCCAGCATTTT. As protein: CASSQDLQINQPQHF.

V and J are TRBV5-5 and TRBJ2-2, with a weak D call TRBD2 (5 bases). Trimming shortened V by 4 bases and J by 3 bases, and 16 bases separated the two germline ends. The CDR3 is 16 residues long. Germline V gene data show CDR1 as SGHKS and CDR2 as YYEKEE (reference sequence). The CDR3 sequence: CASSRGLRLDTGELFF. As DNA, the CDR3 is TGTGCCAGCAGCAGAGGGTTGCGATTAGACACCGGGGAGCTGTTTTTT. Using reference TRBV5-5 and TRBJ2-2 for the parts outside the CDR3, the full variable domain is DAGVTQSPTHLIKTRGQQVTLRCSPISGHKSVSWYQQVLGQGPQFIFQYYEKEERGRGNFPDRFSARQFPNYSSELNVNALLLGDSALYLCASSRGLRLDTGELFFGEGSRLTVL.

This clone showed up just a few times. The V gene is TRBV27, the J gene TRBJ2-7; 7 nucleotides align to TRBD2. Germline CDR1 reads MNHEY; CDR2 reads SMNVEV (reference sequence). With 7 bases clipped from V and 7 bases from J, the junction kept 19 bases outside the gene matches. This CDR3 comprises 16 residues. The CDR3 region is CASNPRVGRDPEEQYF. CDR3 coding DNA: TGTGCCAGCAATCCGAGAGTGGGGAGGGACCCCGAAGAGCAGTACTTC.

This clone occurred once. The V and J genes are TRBV2 and TRBJ2-7; D remains unclear. CDR1 is SNHLY, CDR2 FYNNEI, per germline. This CDR3 has 12 amino acids. V shed 5 bases and J shed 3 bases, with 8 bases lying between them. The CDR3 sequence: CASSLGFYEQYF. The CDR3 DNA sequence: TGTGCCAGCAGTCTAGGCTTCTACGAGCAGTACTTC.

This chain uses TRBV6-4 with TRBJ1-1, with D perhaps matching TRBD1 (6 bases). Trimming pared 6 bases from V and 5 bases from J, leaving 16 bases between. The CDR3 sequence is 14 residues long. Germline V CDR1 and CDR2: MRHNA, SNTAGT. This chain's CDR3 is CASRPKQGWTEAFF. CDR3 DNA: TGTGCCAGCAGGCCAAAACAGGGATGGACTGAAGCTTTCTTT.

The chain combines TRBV2 with TRBJ1-2; 12 bases match TRBD1. V dropped 6 bases and J dropped 13; count of bases not matched to a gene: 6. Germline V gene data show CDR1 as SNHLY and CDR2 as FYNNEI. The length of the CDR3 is 12 residues. This CDR3 is CASRGTGGVGTF. The CDR3 DNA sequence: TGTGCCAGCAGGGGGACAGGGGGCGTCGGCACCTTC.

The chain has TRBV14 and TRBJ1-3; 9 bases line up with TRBD1. The CDR3 loop spans 15 amino acids. V was pared by 5 bases and J by 3 bases, with 5 bases of the junction left unmatched. Per germline, CDR1 SGHDN and CDR2 FVKESK. The CDR3 region has the DNA TGTGCCAGCAGCGTACAGGGGGCGCGTGGAAACACCATATATTTT. Translating gives CASSVQGARGNTIYF.

The CDR3 region is CASSQIKTSGRANEQYF. The CDR3, as DNA: TGCGCCAGCAGCCAAATAAAAACTAGCGGGAGGGCTAACGAGCAGTACTTC. The chain combines TRBV4-1 with TRBJ2-7; 13 bases fit TRBD2. The CDR3 runs 17 residues. V shed 2 bases and J 5 bases; nucleotides not matched to a gene: 9. Germline V lookup: CDR1 MGHRA, CDR2 YSYEKL.

The CDR3 region has the DNA TGTGCCAGCAGCCAATACCTAACCGGGGCCAACGTCCTGACTTTC. Its translation: CASSQYLTGANVLTF. The rearrangement uses TRBV3-1 (or the pseudogene TRBV3-2) and TRBJ2-6; D gene ambiguous. This CDR3 comprises 15 residues. From germline, CDR1 is LGHDT and CDR2 YNNKEL (reference sequence). Trimming removed 2 bases at V and 4 bases at J, with 9 bases between.

J is TRBJ1-4 and V is TRBV5-1; 8 nucleotides agree with TRBD1. After removal of 7 bases from V and 8 bases from J, the junction contained 13 bases not matched to a gene. Germline loops: CDR1 SGHRS, CDR2 YFSETQ. CDR3 length: 15 amino acids. The CDR3 sequence is CASSQGAQVNEKLFF. CDR3 nucleotides: TGCGCCAGCTCCCAGGGGGCCCAGGTAAACGAAAAACTGTTTTTT.

The genes are TRBV28 and TRBJ1-1, with a weak D call TRBD1 (5 bases). V was clipped by 9 bases and J by 6 bases, with 14 bases between them. The germline CDR1 and CDR2 sequences are MDHEN and SYDVKM. The length of the CDR3 is 12 residues. This chain's CDR3 is CASTFGASEAFF. CDR3 coding DNA: TGTGCCAGTACTTTTGGGGCTTCTGAAGCTTTCTTT. Looking up the rest from reference TRBV28 and TRBJ1-1 gives the full variable domain: DVKVTQSSRYLVKRTGEKVFLECVQDMDHENMFWYRQDPGLGLRLIYFSYDVKMKEKGDIPEGYSVSREKKERFSLILESASTNQTSMYLCASTFGASEAFFGQGTRLTVV.

The chain employs TRBV11-3 and TRBJ2-3; 7 bases match TRBD1. Germline loops: CDR1 SGHNT, CDR2 YENEEA. The CDR3 covers 15 residues. With 3 bases clipped from V and 2 bases from J, the junction kept 5 bases outside the gene matches. CDR3 sequence reads: CASSLGQRFTDTQYF. The CDR3 DNA reads TGTGCCAGCAGCTTGGGACAGAGATTCACAGATACGCAGTATTTT. Full variable domain (outside the CDR3, taken from reference TRBV11-3 and TRBJ2-3): EAGVVQSPRYKIIEKKQPVAFWCNPISGHNTLYWYLQNLGQGPELLIRYENEEAVDDSQLPKDRFSAERLKGVDSTLKIQPAELGDSAVYLCASSLGQRFTDTQYFGPGTRLTVL.

This chain uses TRBV2 with TRBJ1-3; D is possibly TRBD1 (6 bases). Germline-derived CDR1 and CDR2 are SNHLY and FYNNEI. Deletions cut 8 bases from V and 0 bases from J, with 11 bases between. This CDR3 is built from 14 residues. The CDR3 nucleotides read TGTGCCAGCCTACAGGGCCTCTCTGGAAACACCATATATTTT. Translated: CASLQGLSGNTIYF.

The chain employs TRBV5-1 and TRBJ2-2; the match to TRBD2 covers 8 bases. This CDR3 contains 15 residues. Germline V gene sequence: CDR1 SGHRS, CDR2 YFSETQ. The junction had 2 bases not matched to a gene; V was cut back by 0 bases and J by 4 bases. The CDR3 DNA reads TGCGCCAGCAGCTTGGGTAGCGGGATCACCGGGGAGCTGTTTTTT. Protein product: CASSLGSGITGELFF.